This entry concerns a single TCR beta chain. This CDR3 comprises 13 residues. Per germline, CDR1 SNHLY and CDR2 FYNNEI. V lost 4 bases and J lost 8, with 9 bases in between. The method was immunoSEQ multiplex PCR; TCRdb's version includes in-frame clones alone and lacks a portion of them. The sample lists 200,000 to 300,000 clones, 70% to 90% seen once, with 2.5% to 3.5% in the top ten. The entry originates in a study of blood T cell repertoires in COVID-19. On the study more broadly: Spain, Italy and the United States supplied samples that represented acute and convalescent COVID-19.

Sequencing was done on a sample of peripheral blood. The chain uses TRBV2 and TRBJ1-6; unclear D gene. The TCR sequence derives from a woman between 25 and 40 years old who had recovered from COVID-19. The CDR3: CASSGGEDSPLHF. CDR3 nucleotide sequence: TGTGCCAGCAGTGGTGGGGAGGATTCACCCCTCCACTTT.